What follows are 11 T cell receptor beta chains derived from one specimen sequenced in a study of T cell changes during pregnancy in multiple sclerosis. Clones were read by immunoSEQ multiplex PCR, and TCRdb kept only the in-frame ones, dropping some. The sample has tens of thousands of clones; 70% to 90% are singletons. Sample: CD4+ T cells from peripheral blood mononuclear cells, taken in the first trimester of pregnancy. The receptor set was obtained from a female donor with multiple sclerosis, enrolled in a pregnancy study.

DNA of the CDR3: TGTGCCAGCAGCTTGGACCCGGGGGGGCTTCCCAACAATGAGCAGTTCTTC. Encoded protein: CASSLDPGGLPNNEQFF. The genes are TRBV7-3 and TRBJ2-1; 8 nucleotides line up with TRBD2. The CDR3 spans 17 residues. The V gene end was trimmed by 3 bases and the J gene end by 5 bases; junction bases not matched to a gene: 12. Looked up from germline, CDR1 is SGHTA and CDR2 is FQGTGA.

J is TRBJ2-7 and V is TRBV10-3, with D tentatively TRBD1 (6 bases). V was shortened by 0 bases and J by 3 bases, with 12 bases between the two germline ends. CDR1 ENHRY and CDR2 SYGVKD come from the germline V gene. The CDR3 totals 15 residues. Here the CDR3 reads CAISESGGSSYEQYF. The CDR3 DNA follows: TGTGCCATCAGTGAGTCAGGGGGTTCTAGCTACGAGCAGTACTTC.

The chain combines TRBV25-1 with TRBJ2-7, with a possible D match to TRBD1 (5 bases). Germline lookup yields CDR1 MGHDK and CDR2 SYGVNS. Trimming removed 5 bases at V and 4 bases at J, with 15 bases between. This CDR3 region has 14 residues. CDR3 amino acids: CASSQLTVPYEQYF. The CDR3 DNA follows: TGTGCCAGCAGTCAATTGACAGTTCCTTACGAGCAGTACTTC.

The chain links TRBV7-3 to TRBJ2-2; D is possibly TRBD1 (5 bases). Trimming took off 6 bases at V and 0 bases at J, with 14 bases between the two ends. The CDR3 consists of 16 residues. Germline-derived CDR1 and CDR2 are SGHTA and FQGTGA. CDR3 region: CASRGAGSANTGELFF. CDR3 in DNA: TGTGCCAGCAGAGGGGCAGGGTCCGCGAACACCGGGGAGCTGTTTTTT.

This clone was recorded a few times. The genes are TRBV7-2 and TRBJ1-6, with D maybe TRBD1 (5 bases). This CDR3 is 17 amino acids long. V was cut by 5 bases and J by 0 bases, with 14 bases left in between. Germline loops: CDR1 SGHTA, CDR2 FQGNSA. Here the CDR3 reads CASSQARGSSYNSPLHF. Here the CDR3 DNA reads TGTGCCAGCAGCCAAGCCCGGGGGAGCTCCTATAATTCACCCCTCCACTTT.

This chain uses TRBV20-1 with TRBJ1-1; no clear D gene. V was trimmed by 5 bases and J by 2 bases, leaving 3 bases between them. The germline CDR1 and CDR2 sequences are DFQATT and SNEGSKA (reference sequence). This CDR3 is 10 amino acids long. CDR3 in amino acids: CSARNTEAFF. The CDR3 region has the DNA TGCAGTGCTCGTAACACTGAAGCTTTCTTT.

CDR3 in amino acids: CASRGLSGTGELFF. CDR3 nucleotide sequence: TGCGCCAGCAGGGGTTTATCGGGGACCGGGGAGCTGTTTTTT. This chain uses TRBV10-2 with TRBJ2-2; D possibly corresponds to TRBD2 (5 bases). Germline loops: CDR1 WSHSY, CDR2 SAAADI. Trimming cost V 6 bases and J 5 bases, with 13 bases left between them. The CDR3 consists of 14 residues.

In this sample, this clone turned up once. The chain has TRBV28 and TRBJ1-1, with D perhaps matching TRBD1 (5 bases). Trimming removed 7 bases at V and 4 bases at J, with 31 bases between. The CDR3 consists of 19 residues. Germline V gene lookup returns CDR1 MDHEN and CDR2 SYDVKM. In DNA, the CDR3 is TGTGCCAGCATCCCCTCGGGCAGGGCGGGGGTTGAAGGAGGCACTGAAGCTTTCTTT. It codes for CASIPSGRAGVEGGTEAFF.

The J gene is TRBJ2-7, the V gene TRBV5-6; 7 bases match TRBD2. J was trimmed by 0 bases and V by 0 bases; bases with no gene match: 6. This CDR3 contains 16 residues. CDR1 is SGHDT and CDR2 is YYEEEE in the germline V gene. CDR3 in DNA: TGTGCCAGCAGCTTGGGGGGCGGGGGAAGCTCCTACGAGCAGTACTTC. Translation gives CASSLGGGGSSYEQYF. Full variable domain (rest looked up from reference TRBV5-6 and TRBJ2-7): DAGVTQSPTHLIKTRGQQVTLRCSPKSGHDTVSWYQQALGQGPQFIFQYYEEEERQRGNFPDRFSGHQFPNYSSELNVNALLLGDSALYLCASSLGGGGSSYEQYFGPGTRLTVT.

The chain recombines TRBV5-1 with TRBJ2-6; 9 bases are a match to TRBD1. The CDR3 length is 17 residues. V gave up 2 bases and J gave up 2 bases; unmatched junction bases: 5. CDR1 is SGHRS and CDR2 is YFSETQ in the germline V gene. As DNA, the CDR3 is TGCGCCAGCAGCTTAAGAGGACAGGGGACTGGGGCCAACGTCCTGACTTTC. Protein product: CASSLRGQGTGANVLTF. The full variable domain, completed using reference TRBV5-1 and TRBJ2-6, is KAGVTQTPRYLIKTRGQQVTLSCSPISGHRSVSWYQQTPGQGLQFLFEYFSETQRNKGNFPGRFSGRQFSNSRSEMNVSTLELGDSALYLCASSLRGQGTGANVLTFGAGSRLTVL.

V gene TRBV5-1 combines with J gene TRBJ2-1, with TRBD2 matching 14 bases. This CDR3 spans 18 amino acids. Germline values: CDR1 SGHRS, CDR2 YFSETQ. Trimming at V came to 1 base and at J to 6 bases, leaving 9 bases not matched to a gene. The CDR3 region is CASSLRLAGGPGGNEQFF. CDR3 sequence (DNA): TGCGCCAGCAGCTTGAGACTAGCGGGAGGGCCCGGCGGCAATGAGCAGTTCTTC.